This paragraph covers one T cell receptor beta chain sequence. Its antigen is undetermined. Using immunoSEQ multiplex PCR, the repertoire was profiled, and TCRdb retains in-frame clones only, with some absent. The sample includes tens of thousands of clones, around 68% of them seen just once. CDR1 and CDR2 (germline): LGHDT, YNNKEL (reference sequence). This CDR3 has 15 residues. The V and J ends lost 4 bases and 4 bases, in that order; junction bases with no gene match: 10. Pools of viral peptides were used by the ViraFEST assay to expand antigen-specific CD4+ T cells ahead of sequencing. Culturing for around eleven days preceded CD4+ T cell isolation. Vaccine recipients had no previous SARS-CoV-2 infection; their nucleocapsid antibodies were negative. Supplemented with roughly 9 IU/ml IL-2 and 10 ug/ml peptides, 2 million to 2.5 million PBMC per well were kept in culture. The data belong to a study of vaccination effects on CD4 cells after COVID-19.

Study-level findings and limits: Late in the post-vaccination period, infection-induced and vaccine-induced clones underwent marked clonal contraction. Few convalescent patients were included, and no early post-infection timepoints were sampled.

The sequencing here drew on CD4+ T cells from PBMCs cultured with SARS-CoV-2 spike peptides, taken before COVID-19 vaccination. V and J are TRBV3-1 (or the pseudogene TRBV3-2) and TRBJ2-7, with 7 nucleotides matching TRBD1. The receptor was isolated from a human donor who received a COVID-19 vaccine. The CDR3 region has the DNA TGTGCCAGCAGCCCGAGGGGGCAGGAACCTTACGAGCAGTACTTC. Residues: CASSPRGQEPYEQYF.